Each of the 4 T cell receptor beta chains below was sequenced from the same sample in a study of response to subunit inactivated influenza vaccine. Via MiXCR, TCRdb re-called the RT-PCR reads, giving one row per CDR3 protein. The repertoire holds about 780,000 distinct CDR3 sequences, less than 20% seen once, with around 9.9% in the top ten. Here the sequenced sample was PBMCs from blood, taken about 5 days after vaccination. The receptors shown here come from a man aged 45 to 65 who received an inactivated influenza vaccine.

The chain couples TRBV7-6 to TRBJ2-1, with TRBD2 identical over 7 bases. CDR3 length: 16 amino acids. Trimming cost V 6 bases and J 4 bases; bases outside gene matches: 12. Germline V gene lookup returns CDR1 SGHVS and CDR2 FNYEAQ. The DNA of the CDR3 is TGTGCCAGCAGTGTTGTTGGGGGAGGGCGTTACAATGAGCAGTTCTTC. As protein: CASSVVGGGRYNEQFF.

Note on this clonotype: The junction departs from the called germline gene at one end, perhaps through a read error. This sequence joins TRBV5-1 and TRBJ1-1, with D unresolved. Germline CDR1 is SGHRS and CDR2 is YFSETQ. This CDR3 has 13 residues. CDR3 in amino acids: CARSWAGNTEAFF. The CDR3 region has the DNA TGCGCCAGAAGCTGGGCGGGAAACACTGAAGCTTTCTTT.

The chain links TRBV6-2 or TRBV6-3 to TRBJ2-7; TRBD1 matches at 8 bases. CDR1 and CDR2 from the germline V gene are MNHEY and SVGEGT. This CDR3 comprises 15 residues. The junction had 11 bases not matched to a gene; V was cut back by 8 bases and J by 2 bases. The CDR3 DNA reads TGTGCCAGCTCCCCCGGGACAGGTACACCCTACGAGCAGTACTTC. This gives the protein CASSPGTGTPYEQYF.

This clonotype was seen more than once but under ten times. The CDR3 DNA is TGTGCCACCAGTGTCCAAGGACTAGCTTACAATGAGCAGTTCTTC. Its translation: CATSVQGLAYNEQFF. The chain uses TRBV24-1 and TRBJ2-1, with 8 bases fitting TRBD2. Trimming cost V 5 bases and J 4 bases; bases outside gene matches: 6. This CDR3 region has 15 residues. Germline assignment: CDR1 KGHDR and CDR2 SFDVKD.